A single sample gave rise to the 30 T cell receptor beta chains below, sequenced in a study of T cells in Graves' hyperthyroidism and ophthalmopathy. The source material, RNA transcripts, was used to amplify TCR beta CDR3 regions. The study used the HTBI primer set for a first-round RT-PCR of the TCR CDR3. Via MiXCR, TCRdb re-called the multiplex PCR reads, giving one row per CDR3 protein. The sample consists of fewer than 250,000 distinct CDR3 sequences, roughly 15% of them appearing once. Input material: blood. The source of these receptors is a young woman with Graves' ophthalmopathy.

This clonotype was counted at least ten times. The chain employs TRBV6-2 or TRBV6-3 and TRBJ1-5, with 8 nucleotides matching TRBD1. Germline V gene sequence: CDR1 MNHEY, CDR2 SVGEGT. This CDR3 region has 14 residues. Trimming cost V 6 bases and J 5 bases; bases outside gene matches: 6. CDR3: CASSREQGDQPQHF. The CDR3 DNA is TGTGCCAGCAGCCGGGAACAGGGGGATCAGCCCCAGCATTTT.

This clonotype was picked up many times. The V and J genes are TRBV6-1 and TRBJ1-3; D not resolved. V was trimmed by 7 bases and J by 0 bases, leaving 16 bases between them. The CDR3 totals 16 residues. Per germline, CDR1 MNHNS and CDR2 SASEGT. The CDR3 region is CASKRSRQDSGNTIYF. Written as DNA, the CDR3 is TGTGCCAGCAAAAGATCGAGGCAGGACTCTGGAAACACCATATATTTT.

This clonotype has a count of ten or more. The V and J genes are TRBV7-2 and TRBJ1-2, with TRBD1 matching over 7 bases. With V trimmed by 5 bases and J by 3 bases, 12 bases remained unmatched. This CDR3 region has 16 residues. Germline values: CDR1 SGHTA, CDR2 FQGNSA. The CDR3 reads CASSPHLTGVDYGYTF. In DNA, the CDR3 is TGTGCCAGCAGCCCACACCTAACAGGGGTTGACTATGGCTACACCTTC.

This clonotype was found many times. The chain joins TRBV20-1 to TRBJ2-2, with 9 nucleotides matching TRBD2. V lost 3 bases to trimming and J lost 2 bases; unmatched junction nucleotides: 4. Germline V gives CDR1 DFQATT, CDR2 SNEGSKA (reference sequence). The CDR3 sequence is 15 residues long. CDR3 sequence (DNA): TGCAGTGCTAGTCTAGCGGGGTTAAACACCGGGGAGCTGTTTTTT. As protein: CSASLAGLNTGELFF.

Many counts were recorded for this clonotype. The chain joins TRBV20-1 to TRBJ2-7; 10 bases agree with TRBD2. V was pared by 6 bases and J by 0 bases, with 17 bases of the junction left unmatched. Germline loops: CDR1 DFQATT, CDR2 SNEGSKA (reference sequence). CDR3 length: 18 amino acids. CDR3 sequence reads: CSAKNWVAGGSSSYEQYF. CDR3 bases: TGCAGTGCGAAGAACTGGGTAGCGGGGGGCTCATCCTCCTACGAGCAGTACTTC.

This clonotype was recorded at least ten times. This sequence joins TRBV6-2 or TRBV6-3 and TRBJ2-7; D is uncertain. The V end lost 6 bases, the J end lost 2 bases, and 14 bases lay between the germline ends. The germline CDR1 and CDR2 sequences are MNHEY and SVGEGT. This CDR3 region has 14 residues. The DNA for the CDR3 is TGTGCCAGCAGGAAACCCGAGACCACCTACGAGCAGTACTTC. Its protein is CASRKPETTYEQYF.

This clonotype appeared many times. The chain has TRBV20-1 and TRBJ2-5; possible D gene TRBD1, 6 bases. The CDR3 runs to 15 residues. V dropped 0 bases and J dropped 5 bases, with 16 bases sitting between them. Germline loops: CDR1 DFQATT, CDR2 SNEGSKA (reference sequence). The CDR3 sequence is CSARDQRGLGETQYF. CDR3 coding DNA: TGCAGTGCTAGAGATCAAAGGGGGTTGGGGGAGACCCAGTACTTC.

This clonotype occurred many times. This may be a read error: a much more frequent sequence differs by one nucleotide. This sequence joins TRBV28 and TRBJ1-1; 7 bases agree with TRBD1. Looked up from germline, CDR1 is MDHEN and CDR2 is SYDVKM. This CDR3 has 14 amino acids. Written as DNA, the CDR3 is TGTGCCAGCAGTTTGACAGGGCTGAGGACTGGAGCTTTCTTT. This encodes CASSLTGLRTGAFF.

This clonotype was seen repeatedly, ten times or more. The rearrangement links TRBV11-1 to TRBJ1-2; a weak D match, TRBD1 (5 bases). Per germline, CDR1 SGHAT and CDR2 FQDESV (reference sequence). CDR3 length equals 14 residues. V gave up 3 bases and J gave up 8 bases, with 16 bases separating them. Written as DNA, the CDR3 is TGTGCCAGCAGCTTGGGACGGACGACGGGCGGCTACACCTTC. Translating it yields CASSLGRTTGGYTF.

This clonotype was counted at least ten times. The rearrangement joins TRBV18 to TRBJ2-6; 7 bases align to TRBD1. The CDR3 sequence is 15 residues long. CDR1 and CDR2 (germline): KGHSH, LQKENI. V lost 3 bases and J lost 4; bases outside the gene matches: 3. The CDR3 protein is CASSPTGVGANVLTF. As DNA, the CDR3 is TGTGCCAGCTCACCTACAGGGGTAGGGGCCAACGTCCTGACTTTC.

There are many counts of this clonotype. In nucleotides, the CDR3 is TGTGCCACCAGTGTCCATGGGGGGAATGAGCAGTTCTTC. Its protein product is CATSVHGGNEQFF. The chain combines TRBV24-1 with TRBJ2-1; a possible D gene is TRBD2 (6 bases). The CDR3 spans 13 residues. CDR1 and CDR2 from the germline V gene are KGHDR and SFDVKD. V dropped 5 bases and J dropped 7 bases, with 11 bases sitting between them.

This clonotype has a count of ten or more. The chain links TRBV11-2 to TRBJ2-5, with D perhaps TRBD1 (6 bases). Germline loops: CDR1 SGHAT, CDR2 FQNNGV. Deletions cut 5 bases from V and 1 base from J, with 11 bases between. The CDR3 is made up of 14 amino acids. The CDR3 reads CASSNRQVQETQYF. CDR3 nucleotide sequence: TGTGCCAGCAGCAACCGACAGGTCCAAGAGACCCAGTACTTC.

About this clonotype: One end of the junction varies from germline; a read error may be responsible. The rearrangement links TRBV20-1 to TRBJ2-5; 14 nucleotides line up with TRBD2. The V gene's germline CDR1 is DFQATT and CDR2 SNEGSKA (reference sequence). This CDR3 region has 17 residues. The CDR3 sequence: CSARDRTSGGIQDTQYF. The CDR3 bases are TGCAGTGCTAGAGACCGGACTAGCGGGGGGATACAAGATACCCAGTACTTC.

This clonotype appeared many times. The chain combines TRBV5-6 with TRBJ2-7; D gene ambiguous. Germline V CDR1 and CDR2: SGHDT, YYEEEE. Deletions cut 4 bases from V and 1 base from J, with 9 bases between. The CDR3 totals 13 residues. CDR3 nucleotides: TGTGCCAGCAGCCCCGGCGGATCCTACGAGCAGTACTTC. Amino acids: CASSPGGSYEQYF.

This clonotype was detected many times. The chain links TRBV5-1 to TRBJ2-7; D might be TRBD1 (5 bases). The V end was cut by 1 base, the J end by 0 bases, with 11 bases between. This CDR3 contains 15 residues. Germline V gives CDR1 SGHRS, CDR2 YFSETQ. CDR3 nucleotides: TGCGCCAGCAGCTTGACAGGAGACGTCTCCTACGAGCAGTACTTC. Protein: CASSLTGDVSYEQYF.

The rearrangement links TRBV19 to TRBJ1-2, with 9 bases aligning to TRBD1. V gave up 6 bases and J gave up 6 bases; unmatched junction bases: 11. The CDR3 contains 15 residues. Looked up from germline, CDR1 is LNHDA and CDR2 is SQIVND (reference sequence). CDR3 sequence: CASRLVTGGSDGYTF. DNA of the CDR3: TGTGCCAGTAGATTGGTGACAGGGGGTAGCGATGGCTACACCTTC.

This clonotype appeared many times. The gene calls are TRBV6-1 and TRBJ2-3, with a weak D call TRBD2 (7 bases). V was trimmed by 7 bases and J by 1 base, leaving 12 bases between them. The length of the CDR3 is 14 residues. Germline-derived CDR1 and CDR2 are MNHNS and SASEGT. CDR3 DNA sequence: TGTGCCAGCACTCCGGGGGGCCGCACAGATACGCAGTATTTT. As protein: CASTPGGRTDTQYF.

V and J are TRBV12-3 or TRBV12-4 and TRBJ2-7, with 10 nucleotides matching TRBD1. The CDR3 sequence is 14 residues long. Germline trimming cut 6 bases from V and 4 bases from J; bases unmatched to any gene: 6. CDR3 in DNA: TGTGCCAGCAGGGCGGGACAGGGGTTTTACGAGCAGTACTTC. Protein: CASRAGQGFYEQYF.

Ten or more counts support this clonotype. This chain uses TRBV27 with TRBJ2-7; D call uncertain. The CDR3 is 14 residues long. Per germline, CDR1 MNHEY and CDR2 SMNVEV (reference sequence). V was cut by 8 bases and J by 0 bases, with 14 bases left in between. The CDR3 DNA sequence: TGTGCCAGCTCCCCATCGGTGAGCTCCTACGAGCAGTACTTC. Translated: CASSPSVSSYEQYF.

At least ten counts were recorded for this clonotype. The chain has TRBV7-9 and TRBJ2-1, with TRBD2 matching over 10 bases. V lost 5 bases to trimming and J lost 6 bases; unmatched junction nucleotides: 13. CDR1 is SEHNR, CDR2 FQNEAQ, per germline (reference sequence). The CDR3 is 17 residues long. CDR3 bases: TGTGCCAGCAGCCAATCGACCGGGACTAGCGCCTCCAATGAGCAGTTCTTC. Residues: CASSQSTGTSASNEQFF.

In its sample, this clonotype was seen many times. The DNA of the CDR3 is TGTGCCAGCAGTCCGGGACAGGCCGGCAGTCAGCCCCAGCATTTT. It yields the protein CASSPGQAGSQPQHF. This sequence joins TRBV28 and TRBJ1-5; 8 positions match TRBD1. Losses at the gene ends were 5 bases for V and 6 bases for J; bases not matched to a gene: 9. Germline V lookup: CDR1 MDHEN, CDR2 SYDVKM. The CDR3 has 15 residues.

This clonotype was seen many times. The chain is built from TRBV15 and TRBJ2-3; 16 nucleotides line up with TRBD2. The CDR3 spans 21 residues. J gave up 4 bases and V 2 bases, and 15 bases lay outside the gene matches. The germline V gene has CDR1 LNHNV and CDR2 YYDKDF (reference sequence). CDR3 region: CATSRPRGLAGGPYGADTQYF. For the CDR3, the DNA is TGTGCCACCAGCAGACCCAGGGGACTAGCGGGAGGGCCATATGGAGCAGATACGCAGTATTTT.

Ten or more counts support this clonotype. The chain carries TRBV4-1 and TRBJ1-2; D uncertain. The CDR3 sequence is 14 residues long. The germline V gene encodes CDR1 MGHRA and CDR2 YSYEKL. Trimming left V 0 bases short and J 4 bases short, with 9 bases between. The CDR3 DNA reads as TGCGCCAGCAGCCAAGATATCCAAGTCTATGGCTACACCTTC. Amino acid sequence: CASSQDIQVYGYTF.

This rearrangement joins TRBV7-9 to TRBJ2-2; 13 bases map to TRBD2. V lost 5 bases and J lost 0; bases outside the gene matches: 0. The CDR3 runs 16 residues. Germline V CDR1 and CDR2: SEHNR, FQNEAQ (reference sequence). This chain's CDR3 is CASSGLAGANTGELFF. The DNA of the CDR3 is TGTGCCAGCAGCGGACTAGCGGGGGCGAACACCGGGGAGCTGTTTTTT.

Many counts were recorded for this clonotype. This rearrangement joins TRBV27 to TRBJ1-6; perhaps TRBD1 as D (5 bases). Per germline, CDR1 MNHEY and CDR2 SMNVEV (reference sequence). The CDR3 covers 18 residues. The V and J ends lost 2 bases and 6 bases respectively, with 20 bases between them. The CDR3 nucleotides read TGTGCCAGCAGTTTACGCCCGGGTAGGGGCTCGGGTAATTCACCCCTCCACTTT. Its translation: CASSLRPGRGSGNSPLHF.

This clonotype showed up many times. The chain uses TRBV11-3 and TRBJ1-2; D not resolved. There are 12 residues in the CDR3. V lost 5 bases and J lost 7, with 11 bases in between. Germline values: CDR1 SGHNT, CDR2 YENEEA. CDR3 region: CASSPRQGGYTF. The CDR3 nucleotides are TGTGCCAGCAGCCCCCGACAAGGTGGCTACACCTTC.

This clonotype came up many times. The chain combines TRBV7-2 with TRBJ2-3; D may be TRBD1 or TRBD2 (6 bases each). V was trimmed by 3 bases and J by 0 bases, leaving 10 bases between them. Germline CDR1 SGHTA, CDR2 FQGNSA. This CDR3 spans 15 amino acids. CDR3 DNA: TGTGCCAGCAGCTTTTGGGGGGCTAGCACAGATACGCAGTATTTT. This sequence encodes CASSFWGASTDTQYF.

This clonotype appeared many times. This chain uses TRBV9 with TRBJ1-5, with TRBD1 as a possible D gene (5 bases). The CDR3 has 15 residues. Deletions cut 0 bases from V and 1 base from J, with 8 bases between. CDR1 is SGDLS, CDR2 YYNGEE, per germline. The CDR3 DNA sequence: TGTGCCAGCAGCGTAGGAGGGGTGAGCAATCAGCCCCAGCATTTT. This sequence encodes CASSVGGVSNQPQHF.

This clonotype appeared many times. This rearrangement joins TRBV11-2 to TRBJ2-1, with a weak D call TRBD2 (6 bases). The V gene's germline CDR1 is SGHAT and CDR2 FQNNGV. CDR3 length equals 15 residues. The V and J ends lost 4 bases and 0 bases respectively, with 10 bases between them. The CDR3 DNA follows: TGTGCCAGCAGCTCCCAGACTAGCTCCTACAATGAGCAGTTCTTC. Translation gives CASSSQTSSYNEQFF.

This clonotype has at least ten counts. The rearrangement links TRBV11-2 to TRBJ1-1; maybe TRBD1 (6 bases). In germline, CDR1 is SGHAT, CDR2 FQNNGV. Trimming pared 0 bases from V and 4 bases from J, leaving 12 bases between. This CDR3 spans 15 amino acids. CDR3 sequence: CASSLERHRVTEAFF. The CDR3 region has the DNA TGTGCCAGCAGCTTAGAGCGACACAGGGTCACTGAAGCTTTCTTT.